Listed below are T cell receptor beta chains from one sample, sequenced in a study of beta chain features in type 1 diabetes. The protocol was immunoSEQ multiplex PCR, while the TCRdb copy is restricted to in-frame clones and leaves out a portion. The sample has 390,000 or so clones; 14% are singletons. Sequenced input: naive CD4+ T cells from blood. The source is a man aged 30 to 45 in good health. Both conserved end residues are part of each CDR3. A D gene is named only where the DNA matches it firmly. Expanded clones get a size class; other rows say once, few or many, or leave the size out.

>TRBJ2-1|TRBV4-3|-|few
TGCGCCAGCAGCCAAGATCTCGGCAGCGAGCCGTTCTTC
CASSQDLGSEPFF
>TRBJ1-1|TRBV5-4|-|few
TGTGCCAGCAGCTTAGATGGCAGGGGTGGCACTGAAGCTTTCTTT
CASSLDGRGGTEAFF
>TRBJ2-4|TRBV9|TRBD2|once
TGTGCCAGCAGCGCCCTTCGGCGGGGGGAAAACATTCAGTACTTC
CASSALRRGENIQYF
>TRBJ2-1|TRBV2|TRBD2|-
TGTCGATCGGCTAGCGGGAGAATGGAGCAGTTCTTC
CRSASGRMEQFF
>TRBJ2-2|TRBV4-1|-|-
TGCGCCAGCAGCCATCCCCGGGGGTCGAACACCGGGGAGCTGTTTTTT
CASSHPRGSNTGELFF
>TRBJ2-1|TRBV5-4|-|-
TGTGCCAGCAGCCAACCGGCTGGTGAGCAGTTCTTC
CASSQPAGEQFF
>TRBJ2-2|TRBV13|-|-
TGTGCCAGCAGCTTAGACACCGGGGAGCTGTTTTTT
CASSLDTGELFF
>TRBJ2-5|TRBV9|-|-
TGTGCCAGCAGCGTAGCTTCGGGCTACCAAGAGACCCAGTACTTC
CASSVASGYQETQYF
>TRBJ1-2|TRBV5-4|TRBD1|-
TGTGCCAGCAGCTGGACAGGGGGAGGTGACTATGGCTACACCTTC
CASSWTGGGDYGYTF
>TRBJ1-2|TRBV11-3|-|few
TGTGCCAGCAGCTCCTCAGGGTACTATGGCTACACCTTC
CASSSSGYYGYTF
>TRBJ1-1|TRBV6-6|-|-
TGTGCCAGCAGTTACTCGGGCGGGAACACTGAAGCTTTCTTT
CASSYSGGNTEAFF